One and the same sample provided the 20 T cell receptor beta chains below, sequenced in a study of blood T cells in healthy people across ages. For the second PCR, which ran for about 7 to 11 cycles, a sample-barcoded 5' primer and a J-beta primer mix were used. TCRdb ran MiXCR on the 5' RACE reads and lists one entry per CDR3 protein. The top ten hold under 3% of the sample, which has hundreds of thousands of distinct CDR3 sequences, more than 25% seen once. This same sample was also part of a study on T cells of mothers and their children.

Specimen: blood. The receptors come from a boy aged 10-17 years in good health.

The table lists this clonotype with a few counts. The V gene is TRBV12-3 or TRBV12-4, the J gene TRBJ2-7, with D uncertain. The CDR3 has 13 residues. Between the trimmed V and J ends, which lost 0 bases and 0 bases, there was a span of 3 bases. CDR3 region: CASSLAYSYEQYF. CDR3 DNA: TGTGCCAGCAGTTTAGCATACTCCTACGAGCAGTACTTC.

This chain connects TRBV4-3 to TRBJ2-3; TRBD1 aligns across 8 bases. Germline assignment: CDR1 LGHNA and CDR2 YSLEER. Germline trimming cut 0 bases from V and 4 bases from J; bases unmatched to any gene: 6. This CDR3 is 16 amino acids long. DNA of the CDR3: TGCGCCAGCAGCCAAGAGCCGGGACAGGAGGCAGATACGCAGTATTTT. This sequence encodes CASSQEPGQEADTQYF.

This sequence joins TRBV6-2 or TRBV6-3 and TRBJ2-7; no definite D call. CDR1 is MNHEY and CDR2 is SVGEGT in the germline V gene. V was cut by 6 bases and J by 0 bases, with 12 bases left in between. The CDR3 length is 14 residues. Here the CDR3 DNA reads TGTGCCAGCAGACAACTCAGGAGCTCCTACGAGCAGTACTTC. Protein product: CASRQLRSSYEQYF.

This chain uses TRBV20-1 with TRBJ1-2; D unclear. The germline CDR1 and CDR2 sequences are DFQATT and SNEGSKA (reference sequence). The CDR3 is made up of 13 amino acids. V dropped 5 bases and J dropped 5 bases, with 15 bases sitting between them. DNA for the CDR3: TGCAGTGCTCCTACACCGATTAGGTATGGCTACACCTTC. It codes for CSAPTPIRYGYTF.

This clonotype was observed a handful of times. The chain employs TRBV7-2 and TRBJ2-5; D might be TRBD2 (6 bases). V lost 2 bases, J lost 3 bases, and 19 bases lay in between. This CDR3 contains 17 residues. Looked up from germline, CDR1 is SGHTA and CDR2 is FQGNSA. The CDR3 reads CASSLRSTASAKETQYF. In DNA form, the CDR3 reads TGTGCCAGCAGCTTAAGGAGCACGGCTAGCGCCAAAGAGACCCAGTACTTC.

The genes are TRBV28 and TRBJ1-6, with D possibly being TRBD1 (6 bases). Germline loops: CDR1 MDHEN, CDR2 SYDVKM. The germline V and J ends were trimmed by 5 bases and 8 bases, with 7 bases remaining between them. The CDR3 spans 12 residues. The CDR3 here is CASSPGDSPLHF. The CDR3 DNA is TGTGCCAGCAGTCCAGGGGATTCACCCCTCCACTTT. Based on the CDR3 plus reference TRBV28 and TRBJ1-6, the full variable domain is DVKVTQSSRYLVKRTGEKVFLECVQDMDHENMFWYRQDPGLGLRLIYFSYDVKMKEKGDIPEGYSVSREKKERFSLILESASTNQTSMYLCASSPGDSPLHFGNGTRLTVT.

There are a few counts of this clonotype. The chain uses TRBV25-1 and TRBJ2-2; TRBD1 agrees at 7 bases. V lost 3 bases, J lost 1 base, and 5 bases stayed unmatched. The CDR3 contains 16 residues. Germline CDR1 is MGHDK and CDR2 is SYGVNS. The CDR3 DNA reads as TGTGCCAGCAGTGAGTTTGGGACAGAGAACACCGGGGAGCTGTTTTTT. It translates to CASSEFGTENTGELFF.

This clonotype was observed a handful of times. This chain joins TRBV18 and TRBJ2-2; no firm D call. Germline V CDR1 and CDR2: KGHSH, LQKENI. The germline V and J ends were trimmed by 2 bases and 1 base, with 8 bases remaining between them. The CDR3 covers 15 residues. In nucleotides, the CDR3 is TGTGCCAGCTCACCAAGGCAGCAGAACACCGGGGAGCTGTTTTTT. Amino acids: CASSPRQQNTGELFF. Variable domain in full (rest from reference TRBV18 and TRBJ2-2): NAGVMQNPRHLVRRRGQEARLRCSPMKGHSHVYWYRQLPEEGLKFMVYLQKENIIDESGMPKERFSAEFPKEGPSILRIQQVVRGDSAAYFCASSPRQQNTGELFFGEGSRLTVL.

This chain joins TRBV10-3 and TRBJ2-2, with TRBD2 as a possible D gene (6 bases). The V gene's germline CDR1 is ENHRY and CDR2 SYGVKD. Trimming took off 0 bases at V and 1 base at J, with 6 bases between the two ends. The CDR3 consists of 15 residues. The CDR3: CAISESGGNTGELFF. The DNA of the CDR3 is TGTGCCATCAGTGAGTCCGGGGGGAACACCGGGGAGCTGTTTTTT.

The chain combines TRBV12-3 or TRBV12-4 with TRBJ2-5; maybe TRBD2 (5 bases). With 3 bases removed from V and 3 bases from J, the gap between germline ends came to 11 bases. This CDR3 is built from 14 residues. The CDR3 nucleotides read TGTGCCAGCAGTTTGGTAAAGGGAGAAGAGACCCAGTACTTC. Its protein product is CASSLVKGEETQYF.

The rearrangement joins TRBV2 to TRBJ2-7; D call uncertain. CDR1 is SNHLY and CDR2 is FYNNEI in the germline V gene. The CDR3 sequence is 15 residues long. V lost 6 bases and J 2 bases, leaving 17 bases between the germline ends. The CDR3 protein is CASSPQKTEPYEQYF. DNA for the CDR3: TGTGCCAGCAGCCCGCAGAAGACCGAACCCTACGAGCAGTACTTC.

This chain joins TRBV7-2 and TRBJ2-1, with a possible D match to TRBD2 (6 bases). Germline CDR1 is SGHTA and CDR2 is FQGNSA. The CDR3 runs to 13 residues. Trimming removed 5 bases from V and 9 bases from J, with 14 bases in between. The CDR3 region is CASSVTSLTEQFF. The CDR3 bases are TGTGCCAGCAGCGTGACTAGTCTCACTGAGCAGTTCTTC.

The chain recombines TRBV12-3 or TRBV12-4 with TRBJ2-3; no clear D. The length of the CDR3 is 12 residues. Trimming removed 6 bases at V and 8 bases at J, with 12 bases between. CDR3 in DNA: TGTGCCAGCAGCCTCCAACCCTCTACGCAGTATTTT. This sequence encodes CASSLQPSTQYF.

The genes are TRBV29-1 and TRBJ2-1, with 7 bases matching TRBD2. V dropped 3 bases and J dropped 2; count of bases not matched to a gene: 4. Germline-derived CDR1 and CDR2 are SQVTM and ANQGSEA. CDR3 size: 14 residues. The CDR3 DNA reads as TGCAGCGTTGACGGGGCGGGAGCCTACAATGAGCAGTTCTTC. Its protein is CSVDGAGAYNEQFF.

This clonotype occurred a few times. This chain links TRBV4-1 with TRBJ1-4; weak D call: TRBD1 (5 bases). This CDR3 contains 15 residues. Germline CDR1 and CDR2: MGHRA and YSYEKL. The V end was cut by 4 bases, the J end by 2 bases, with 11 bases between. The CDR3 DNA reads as TGCGCCAGCAGCCCTCTCCGGGGGACTAATGAAAAACTGTTTTTT. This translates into CASSPLRGTNEKLFF.

The CDR3 loop is CATSPRTGDGSGANVLTF. The CDR3 DNA sequence: TGTGCCACCAGCCCCCGGACCGGGGACGGCTCTGGGGCCAACGTCCTGACTTTC. The chain couples TRBV10-3 to TRBJ2-6, with D possibly being TRBD1 or TRBD2 (5 bases each). CDR1 and CDR2 (germline): ENHRY, SYGVKD. V was trimmed by 10 bases and J by 0 bases, leaving 22 bases between them. The CDR3 is made up of 18 amino acids.

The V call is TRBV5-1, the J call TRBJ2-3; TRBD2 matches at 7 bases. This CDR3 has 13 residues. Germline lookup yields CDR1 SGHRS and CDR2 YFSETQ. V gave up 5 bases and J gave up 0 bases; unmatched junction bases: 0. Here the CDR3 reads CASRAGSTDTQYF. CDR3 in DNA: TGCGCCAGCAGAGCGGGGAGCACAGATACGCAGTATTTT.

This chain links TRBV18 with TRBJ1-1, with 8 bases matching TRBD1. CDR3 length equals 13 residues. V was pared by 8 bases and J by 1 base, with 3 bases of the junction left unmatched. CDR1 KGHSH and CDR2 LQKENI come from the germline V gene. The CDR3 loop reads CASHGQGNTEAFF. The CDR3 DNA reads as TGTGCCAGCCACGGACAGGGGAACACTGAAGCTTTCTTT.

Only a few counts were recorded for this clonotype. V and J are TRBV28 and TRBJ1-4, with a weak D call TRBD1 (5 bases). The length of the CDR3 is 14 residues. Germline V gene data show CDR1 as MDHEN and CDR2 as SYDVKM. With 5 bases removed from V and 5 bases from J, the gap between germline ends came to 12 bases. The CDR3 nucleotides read TGTGCCAGCAGTAATCGGGACGGGAATGAAAAACTGTTTTTT. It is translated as CASSNRDGNEKLFF.

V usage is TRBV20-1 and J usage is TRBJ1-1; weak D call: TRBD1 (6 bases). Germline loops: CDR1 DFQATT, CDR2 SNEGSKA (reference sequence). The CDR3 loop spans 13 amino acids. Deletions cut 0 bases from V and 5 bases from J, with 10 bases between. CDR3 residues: CSARDSGETEAFF. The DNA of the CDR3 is TGCAGTGCTAGAGACTCAGGGGAGACTGAAGCTTTCTTT.